A single T cell receptor (beta chain) is shown here with its context. Its specificity is unknown. Sequencing was performed with immunoSEQ multiplex PCR; in TCRdb, only in-frame clones are kept and a portion is missing. The sample holds more than 85,000 clones, 75% to 95% seen once. Losses at the gene ends were 7 bases for V and 1 base for J; bases not matched to a gene: 16. The CDR3 totals 17 residues. Germline CDR1 is SQVTM and CDR2 is ANQGSEA. The sample is drawn from a study of OX40 agonist ivuxolimab in advanced cancers. Looking at the study overall: Patients in the trial were receiving intravenous ivuxolimab every 2 weeks, at doses of 0.01 to 10 mg/kg. Patients achieving partial responses numbered three: one hepatocellular carcinoma case and two cutaneous melanoma cases. Study-wide findings and caveats: Relative to CD4+, CD8+ T cells held more expanded clones on average.

The receptor was isolated from an adult with an advanced solid tumor such as melanoma, head and neck, liver or kidney cancer. J is TRBJ2-1 and V is TRBV29-1; 7 positions agree with TRBD1. The input for sequencing was CD4+ or CD8+ T cells sorted from blood, taken in a trial of the OX40 agonist ivuxolimab. CDR3 nucleotides: TGCAGCGCTTCCGGGACAGCACTCTTCGGGTCCTACAATGAGCAGTTCTTC. It encodes CSASGTALFGSYNEQFF.